The rows below give T cell receptor beta chains drawn from one sample of a study of control samples from healthy donors and cancer patients. Using immunoSEQ multiplex PCR, the repertoire was profiled, and TCRdb retains in-frame clones only, with some absent. The sample lists roughly 200,000 clones; about 90% were seen once. The source material was blood. The receptors derive from a man younger than 45 in good health. CDR3s include the opening cysteine and the closing phenylalanine or tryptophan. The D gene is left open where the match is weak. Size is stated for part of the rows, as once, few or many counts, or as a class when the clone is expanded.

DNA: TGTGCCAGCAGCATAGACAGGGGCTCTGGAAACACCATATATTTT
CDR3: CASSIDRGSGNTIYF
size: .
D: TRBD1
J: TRBJ1-3
length: 15
V: TRBV13

DNA: TGTGCCAGCAGTGAACGGGTATTAGAAGCTTTCTTT
CDR3: CASSERVLEAFF
size: .
D: .
J: TRBJ1-1
length: 12
V: TRBV2

DNA: TGCGCCAGCAGACCGCGCTTAGCGGGGGAGGTCTACGAGCAGTACTTC
CDR3: CASRPRLAGEVYEQYF
size: .
D: TRBD2
J: TRBJ2-7
length: 16
V: TRBV10-2

DNA: TGTGCCAGCAGCGGAGCGGGGGGGCCTTACACCGGGGAGCTGTTTTTT
CDR3: CASSGAGGPYTGELFF
size: once
D: TRBD2
J: TRBJ2-2
length: 16
V: TRBV5-6

DNA: TGCAGTGCTCCTCGGGGTAATGAGCAGTTCTTC
CDR3: CSAPRGNEQFF
size: .
D: .
J: TRBJ2-1
length: 11
V: TRBV20-1

DNA: TGTGCCAGCAGTTTTGCAGGGAAAGAGACCCAGTACTTC
CDR3: CASSFAGKETQYF
size: .
D: .
J: TRBJ2-5
length: 13
V: TRBV12-3/TRBV12-4

DNA: TGTGCCTGGAGCCGGGACAGGGGGAATTCACCCCTCCACTTT
CDR3: CAWSRDRGNSPLHF
size: .
D: TRBD1
J: TRBJ1-6
length: 14
V: TRBV30

DNA: TGTGCCAGCAGCGGGGGAGATACGCAGTATTTT
CDR3: CASSGGDTQYF
size: .
D: .
J: TRBJ2-3
length: 11
V: TRBV25-1

DNA: TGTGCCAGCAGGCCCGGCTCTTCGACGAATGGTGGCTACACCTTC
CDR3: CASRPGSSTNGGYTF
size: .
D: .
J: TRBJ1-2
length: 15
V: TRBV6-5

DNA: TGTGCCAGCAGCCAACAGGGAAGGGGGAACACTGAAGCTTTCTTT
CDR3: CASSQQGRGNTEAFF
size: few
D: .
J: TRBJ1-1
length: 15
V: TRBV3-1/TRBV3-2

DNA: TGCGCCAGCAGCTTGGCTGGAGGGACCTACGAGCAGTACTTC
CDR3: CASSLAGGTYEQYF
size: .
D: .
J: TRBJ2-7
length: 14
V: TRBV5-1

DNA: TGTGCCAGCAGCACCGGGACAGGCGAAAAACTGTTTTTT
CDR3: CASSTGTGEKLFF
size: .
D: TRBD1
J: TRBJ1-4
length: 13
V: TRBV14

DNA: TGCGCCAGCAGTAGCCGGGGATTCGACGGAAACACCATATATTTT
CDR3: CASSSRGFDGNTIYF
size: .
D: .
J: TRBJ1-3
length: 15
V: TRBV5-1

DNA: TGTGCCAGCAGCCCTGGGCAGTACGAGCAGTACTTC
CDR3: CASSPGQYEQYF
size: .
D: .
J: TRBJ2-7
length: 12
V: TRBV7-6

DNA: TGCGCCAGCAGTCCTCGGGACAGAGAGAACATTCAGTACTTC
CDR3: CASSPRDRENIQYF
size: .
D: TRBD1
J: TRBJ2-4
length: 14
V: TRBV10-1

DNA: TGCGCCAGCAGCGTGGGCAGGGGGGTATACAATGAGCAGTTCTTC
CDR3: CASSVGRGVYNEQFF
size: .
D: .
J: TRBJ2-1
length: 15
V: TRBV5-1

DNA: TGTGCCACCCCCAGGGGGGCGGGGCGCACAGATACGCAGTATTTT
CDR3: CATPRGAGRTDTQYF
size: .
D: .
J: TRBJ2-3
length: 15
V: TRBV2

DNA: TGTGCCAGCAGCTCCGACAGGAGTTCACCCCTCCACTTT
CDR3: CASSSDRSSPLHF
size: once
D: .
J: TRBJ1-6
length: 13
V: TRBV3-1/TRBV3-2

DNA: TGTGCCAGCAGCTTAGCACCGCGGGGGGGCTTCTCGGCCAAAAACATTCAGTACTTC
CDR3: CASSLAPRGGFSAKNIQYF
size: .
D: TRBD2
J: TRBJ2-4
length: 19
V: TRBV11-2

DNA: TGTGCCAGCAGCTTAAAGGTAGGGACCCCGGTCTATGAGCAGTTCTTC
CDR3: CASSLKVGTPVYEQFF
size: .
D: .
J: TRBJ2-1
length: 16
V: TRBV7-3

DNA: TGTGCCAGCAGTTTATCCCGAGGGACAGGTGCTAACTATGGCTACACCTTC
CDR3: CASSLSRGTGANYGYTF
size: .
D: TRBD1
J: TRBJ1-2
length: 17
V: TRBV27

DNA: TGCGCCAGCAGCCCCGGGACAGGGAACTACGAGCAGTACTTC
CDR3: CASSPGTGNYEQYF
size: .
D: TRBD1
J: TRBJ2-7
length: 14
V: TRBV5-1

DNA: TGTGCCAGCTCACCAATCGTAAAGGGGCAAGCTGGAAACACCATATATTTT
CDR3: CASSPIVKGQAGNTIYF
size: few
D: .
J: TRBJ1-3
length: 17
V: TRBV18

DNA: TGTGCCAGCAGCCATGGGTCTAGCGGGGCGAGCCCCTACAATGAGCAGTTCTTC
CDR3: CASSHGSSGASPYNEQFF
size: .
D: TRBD2
J: TRBJ2-1
length: 18
V: TRBV4-2

DNA: TGTGCCACCAGCGAAAGGGGGGGAGACGAGCAGTACTTC
CDR3: CATSERGGDEQYF
size: .
D: .
J: TRBJ2-7
length: 13
V: TRBV15

DNA: TGTGCCAGCAGTTACTCGAGCCAGGAGCACGCGGCGACCTCCTATGGCTACACCTTC
CDR3: CASSYSSQEHAATSYGYTF
size: once
D: .
J: TRBJ1-2
length: 19
V: TRBV6-7

DNA: TGTGCCAGCAGCTTAGGCGGGGCCGGGACCCCCTATGGCTACACCTTC
CDR3: CASSLGGAGTPYGYTF
size: .
D: .
J: TRBJ1-2
length: 16
V: TRBV7-8

DNA: TGTGCCATCAGTGAGGAGTCAGTAGGCAATCAGCCCCAGCATTTT
CDR3: CAISEESVGNQPQHF
size: .
D: .
J: TRBJ1-5
length: 15
V: TRBV10-3

DNA: TGTGCCAGCAGTGAAGCGGACAGGGTGCCCCAGCATTTT
CDR3: CASSEADRVPQHF
size: .
D: TRBD1
J: TRBJ1-5
length: 13
V: TRBV6-1

DNA: TGTGCCAGCAGCAAGGGGAGCGCCGGGGAGCTGTTTTTT
CDR3: CASSKGSAGELFF
size: .
D: .
J: TRBJ2-2
length: 13
V: TRBV7-3

DNA: TGTGCCAGCAGCCAAGGGTCAGGGCATTCACCCCTCCACTTT
CDR3: CASSQGSGHSPLHF
size: .
D: .
J: TRBJ1-6
length: 14
V: TRBV3-1/TRBV3-2

DNA: TGTGCCACCAGCAGAGACCGGGACAGCTATGGCTACACCTTC
CDR3: CATSRDRDSYGYTF
size: .
D: TRBD1
J: TRBJ1-2
length: 14
V: TRBV15

DNA: TGTGCCAGCAGCCAAGAGTCGACGGGGGCCTTCACAGATACGCAGTATTTT
CDR3: CASSQESTGAFTDTQYF
size: .
D: .
J: TRBJ2-3
length: 17
V: TRBV4-2

DNA: TGTGCCAGCTCACCCGACAGGTCTGAAGCTTTCTTT
CDR3: CASSPDRSEAFF
size: .
D: .
J: TRBJ1-1
length: 12
V: TRBV18

DNA: TGTGCCAGTAGTATAGCCGCGACAGGGGTACAAGAGACCCAGTACTTC
CDR3: CASSIAATGVQETQYF
size: .
D: TRBD1
J: TRBJ2-5
length: 16
V: TRBV19

DNA: TGTGCCAGCAGCCCCCGGGAGTCTAGTGAAGCTTTCTTT
CDR3: CASSPRESSEAFF
size: .
D: .
J: TRBJ1-1
length: 13
V: TRBV7-9

DNA: TGTGCCAGCAGAGCTGCCTCGGACAGGGGCTATGGCTACACCTTC
CDR3: CASRAASDRGYGYTF
size: .
D: TRBD1
J: TRBJ1-2
length: 15
V: TRBV28

DNA: TGCGCCAGCAGCCAGCGCTGGACAGGCACAGATACGCAGTATTTT
CDR3: CASSQRWTGTDTQYF
size: .
D: .
J: TRBJ2-3
length: 15
V: TRBV4-1

DNA: TGCGCCAGCAGCCAAGAATCCCACACCGGGGAGCTGTTTTTT
CDR3: CASSQESHTGELFF
size: .
D: .
J: TRBJ2-2
length: 14
V: TRBV4-1

DNA: TGTGCCAGCAGTGAGTCACGGGCGGGTTCGGCCCAGCATTTT
CDR3: CASSESRAGSAQHF
size: few
D: .
J: TRBJ1-5
length: 14
V: TRBV6-1

DNA: TGTGCCAGCAGCCCGATATCCCGGGGGCTACGTACTGAAGCTTTCTTT
CDR3: CASSPISRGLRTEAFF
size: .
D: .
J: TRBJ1-1
length: 16
V: TRBV27

DNA: TGTGCCAGCAGACAACCCCCGGGTGCCGGAAACACCATATATTTT
CDR3: CASRQPPGAGNTIYF
size: once
D: .
J: TRBJ1-3
length: 15
V: TRBV7-9

DNA: TGTGCCTGGAGTGTATTGCAGGGGGGCACTGAAGCTTTCTTT
CDR3: CAWSVLQGGTEAFF
size: once
D: TRBD1
J: TRBJ1-1
length: 14
V: TRBV30

DNA: TGCAGTGCTAGTTCCACCGGGACAGGAATTGGTGGCTACACCTTC
CDR3: CSASSTGTGIGGYTF
size: .
D: TRBD1
J: TRBJ1-2
length: 15
V: TRBV20-1

DNA: TGTGCTAGTGGTTTTGGACTAGCGGGGGGGATTAGCACAGATACGCAGTATTTT
CDR3: CASGFGLAGGISTDTQYF
size: .
D: TRBD2
J: TRBJ2-3
length: 18
V: TRBV12-5

DNA: TGCGCCAGCAGCTTCAGCGGCGGGTCACAAGAGACCCAGTACTTC
CDR3: CASSFSGGSQETQYF
size: .
D: .
J: TRBJ2-5
length: 15
V: TRBV5-1

DNA: TGTGCCAGAAGTCCAAAGGGGGGCAAACAGCCCCAGCATTTT
CDR3: CARSPKGGKQPQHF
size: .
D: .
J: TRBJ1-5
length: 14
V: TRBV5-3

DNA: TGTGCCAGCAGTCCTCGGACCGCCATGGGCTACACCTTC
CDR3: CASSPRTAMGYTF
size: .
D: .
J: TRBJ1-2
length: 13
V: TRBV12-3/TRBV12-4

DNA: TGTGCCAGCAGCTTAACGCAGCTAGAGACCCAGTACTTC
CDR3: CASSLTQLETQYF
size: .
D: .
J: TRBJ2-5
length: 13
V: TRBV11-3

DNA: TGCGCCAGCAGCTTGGACGTAGCTAGCACAGATACGCAGTATTTT
CDR3: CASSLDVASTDTQYF
size: .
D: .
J: TRBJ2-3
length: 15
V: TRBV5-1

DNA: TGTGCCATCCACCCCGATAACAGGGTGTACGAGCAGTACTTC
CDR3: CAIHPDNRVYEQYF
size: .
D: .
J: TRBJ2-7
length: 14
V: TRBV7-9

DNA: TGTGCCACCAGAGACACCGGGGAGCTGTTTTTT
CDR3: CATRDTGELFF
size: .
D: .
J: TRBJ2-2
length: 11
V: TRBV24-1

DNA: TGCGCCAGCAGCTTGAGTTTGGTAGGGAACACCGGGGAGCTGTTTTTT
CDR3: CASSLSLVGNTGELFF
size: once
D: .
J: TRBJ2-2
length: 16
V: TRBV5-1

DNA: TGTGCCAGCAGCTTGATCGGGGGACAGCGGAACTATGGCTACACCTTC
CDR3: CASSLIGGQRNYGYTF
size: .
D: TRBD1
J: TRBJ1-2
length: 16
V: TRBV5-6

DNA: TGTGCCAGTAGGGTGGGGACTGAAGCTTTCTTT
CDR3: CASRVGTEAFF
size: .
D: .
J: TRBJ1-1
length: 11
V: TRBV19